This T cell receptor beta chain derives from a study of blood T cells in healthy people across ages (dated by TCRdb to about 2015). About the investigation overall: Template switching captured roughly one uniquely barcoded TCR beta cDNA molecule per two T cells in model experiments. To track age-related changes in TCR beta repertoire diversity, the study relied on deep sequencing normalized with unique cDNA molecular identifiers. The study analyzed two additional independent replicas of 1 million unique cDNA reads from the same blood draw for two donors, one aged 18 to 30 and one aged 80 or older. Donors were grouped into four age groups: young (average about 15 years), middle-aged (over 35), aged (around 66) and long-lived (approximately 75). Donors of different ages were randomly distributed across sequencing lanes to avoid experimental bias.

The donors were 40 or so Caucasian individuals from Russia, aged roughly 6 to 100 years, who were systemically healthy. About 10 milliliters of peripheral blood were collected from each donor into EDTA-treated Vacutainer tubes. PBMCs were isolated by Ficoll-Paque density-gradient centrifugation, with at least 6 million obtained per sample. Trizol reagent was used to extract total RNA from the PBMCs, yielding at least 5.5 micrograms per sample. For every donor, flow cytometry on a PBMC aliquot measured the percentage of naive CD45RAhigh/CD27high T cells. Counted from cysteine to phenylalanine, this CDR3 has 15 amino acids. The only DNA kept is the CDR3, 45 bases in frame from the first base. CDR1 MNHEY and CDR2 SVGAGI are derived from the germline V gene. Compared with germline, V lacks 8 bases and J lacks 3 bases; bases without a gene match: 8. Remarks on this clonotype: Its antigen has not been determined. Base qualities are missing; no much larger clone stands one base away.

The method was 5' RACE. TCRdb names Illumina HiSeq 2500 as the instrument used. The second PCR ran for roughly 7 to 11 cycles and used a J-beta primer mix along with a sample-barcoded 5' primer. A unique molecular identifier was introduced onto each TCR beta cDNA molecule by a template-switch 5' adaptor carrying 12 random nucleotides. At least 2.5 million CDR3-containing paired-end reads were obtained from each sample. First-strand cDNA was synthesized from all RNA with the Mint cDNA synthesis kit, primed by a TRBC-specific oligonucleotide. After uracil-DNA glycosylase treatment, a first 18-cycle PCR used universal primers M1SS and BC2_uni_R on all cDNA. The published analysis was carried out like this. For normalization, 1 million high-quality reads were randomly selected from each sample, with every read carrying a distinct molecular identifier. Instead of being binned into consensus sequences, reads that shared molecular identifiers were thrown out. MiTCR, set to a Q25 quality threshold and the strictest error-elimination algorithm, was used for CDR3 identification, clonotype clustering and error correction. A nonparametric unseen species model with Euler transformation was used to estimate lower-bound total TCR beta diversity. TCRdb passed the public sequencing reads through fastp at Q25 and MiXCR, retaining productive beta sequences. Each CDR3 protein appears once, grouped with its most common genes and DNA. The V and J calls reflect TCRdb's pipeline rather than the authors' work. This sample gives 1.5 million to 2 million distinct CDR3 sequences in total; about 50% of them show up just once. The leading ten clones occupy around 2.1% of the sample.

Study-wide findings and limitations: Conclusive comparison of naive and antigen-experienced compartments was prevented by the profiling of bulk unsorted PBMCs. Estimates of total diversity based on one million sequenced T cells were considered lower bounds and underestimates. As age increased, observed TCR beta diversity per million T cells dropped in a roughly linear way, and a significant reduction was already evident by age 40. The CMV infection status of donors was not known, potentially confounding age-related changes in expanded clonotypes. Compared with the aged group, the long-lived group had more naive CD4+ T cells, fewer expanded clones and increased TCR diversity, a pattern suggesting age selection. A strong correlation was found between observed TCR beta diversity and the percentage of naive T cells measured by flow cytometry.

The sequence came from a woman between 40 and 55 years old in good health. Recombination joined TRBV6-5 with TRBJ2-1; TRBD2 matches 9 bases in the middle. Specimen: blood. In nucleotides, the sequence is TGTGCCAGCCGGGTGCGGCGGGGGGGCTACAATGAGCAGTTCTTC. Protein translation: CASRVRRGGYNEQFF.